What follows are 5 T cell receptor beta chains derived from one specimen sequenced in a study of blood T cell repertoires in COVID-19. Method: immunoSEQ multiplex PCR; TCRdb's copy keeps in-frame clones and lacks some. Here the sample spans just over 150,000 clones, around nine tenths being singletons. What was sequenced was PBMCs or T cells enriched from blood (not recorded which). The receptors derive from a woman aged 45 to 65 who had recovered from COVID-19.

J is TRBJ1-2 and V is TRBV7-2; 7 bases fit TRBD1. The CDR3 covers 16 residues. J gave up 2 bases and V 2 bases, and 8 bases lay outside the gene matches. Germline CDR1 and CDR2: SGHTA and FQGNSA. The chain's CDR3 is CASSLSSGQENYGYTF. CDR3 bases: TGTGCCAGCAGCTTATCCTCTGGACAGGAGAACTATGGCTACACCTTC. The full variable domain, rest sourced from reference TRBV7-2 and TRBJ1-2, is GAGVSQSPSNKVTEKGKDVELRCDPISGHTALYWYRQSLGQGLEFLIYFQGNSAPDKSGLPSDRFSAERTGGSVSTLTIQRTQQEDSAVYLCASSLSSGQENYGYTFGSGTRLTVV.

The CDR3 reads CATSSHIYGYTF. CDR3 DNA sequence: TGTGCCACCAGCAGCCACATCTATGGCTACACCTTC. The chain joins TRBV15 to TRBJ1-2, with unresolved D. The CDR3 is 12 amino acids. Germline assignment: CDR1 LNHNV and CDR2 YYDKDF (reference sequence). The ends were cut back, 3 bases at V and 4 bases at J, with 6 bases in the middle.

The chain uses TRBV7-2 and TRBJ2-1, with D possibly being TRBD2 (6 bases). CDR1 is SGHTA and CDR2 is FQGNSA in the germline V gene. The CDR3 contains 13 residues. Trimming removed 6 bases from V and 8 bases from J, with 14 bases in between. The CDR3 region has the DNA TGTGCCAGCAGAAATGGGGGGATGGATGAGCAGTTCTTC. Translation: CASRNGGMDEQFF.

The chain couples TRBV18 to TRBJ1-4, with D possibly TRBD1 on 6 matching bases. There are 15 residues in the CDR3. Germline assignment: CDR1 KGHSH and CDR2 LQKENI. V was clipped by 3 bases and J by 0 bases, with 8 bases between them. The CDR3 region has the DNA TGTGCCAGCTCACCGGGGACACCAACTAATGAAAAACTGTTTTTT. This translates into CASSPGTPTNEKLFF.

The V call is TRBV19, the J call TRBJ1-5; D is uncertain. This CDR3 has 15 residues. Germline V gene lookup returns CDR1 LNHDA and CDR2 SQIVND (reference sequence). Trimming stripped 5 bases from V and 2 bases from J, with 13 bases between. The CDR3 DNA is TGTGCCAGTAGTTCGGACTCAAGGGGCAATCAGCCCCAGCATTTT. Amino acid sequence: CASSSDSRGNQPQHF.